The 14 T cell receptor beta chains below were found in one sample sequenced in a study of memory CD4+ T cells and cytomegalovirus serostatus. The repertoire was sequenced with immunoSEQ multiplex PCR; TCRdb's copy has only in-frame clones and lacks some. The data show under 55,000 clones, about three quarters seen once. The sort gate was single viable CD3+CD4+CD8-CD45RO+ cells for memory CD4+ T cells. The sequencing sample was made of memory CD4+ T cells from blood. Receptors originate from an adult in good health and CMV-seropositive.

This chain joins TRBV28 and TRBJ2-5, with a tentative D call TRBD2 (6 bases). This CDR3 is 13 amino acids long. V was pared by 6 bases and J by 4 bases, with 12 bases between. Germline assignment: CDR1 MDHEN and CDR2 SYDVKM. The chain's CDR3 is CASRTGLIETQYF. The CDR3 DNA is TGTGCCAGCAGAACGGGACTCATAGAGACCCAGTACTTC.

The V and J genes are TRBV9 and TRBJ1-2; possible D gene TRBD1, 6 bases. There are 16 residues in the CDR3. The germline CDR1 and CDR2 sequences are SGDLS and YYNGEE. Between the trimmed V and J ends, which lost 4 bases and 5 bases, there was a span of 21 bases. The CDR3 protein is CASSPFDRTSRYGYTF. The CDR3 coding sequence is TGTGCCAGCAGCCCCTTCGACAGGACGTCGCGGTATGGCTACACCTTC.

This clone was recorded once. This sequence joins TRBV7-6 and TRBJ2-5; 14 bases are shared with TRBD2. The CDR3 consists of 17 residues. Germline V gene lookup returns CDR1 SGHVS and CDR2 FNYEAQ. V shed 2 bases and J 1 base; nucleotides not matched to a gene: 3. CDR3 DNA: TGTGCCAGCAGCTTAAGGACTAGCGGGGGGCGCCAAGAGACCCAGTACTTC. The encoded protein is CASSLRTSGGRQETQYF.

This sequence joins TRBV27 and TRBJ2-5; 11 nucleotides align to TRBD1. The CDR3 contains 16 residues. V lost 4 bases to trimming and J lost 5 bases; unmatched junction nucleotides: 9. Germline V CDR1 and CDR2: MNHEY, SMNVEV (reference sequence). The CDR3 region is CASSSIRTGGWETQYF. CDR3 in DNA: TGTGCCAGCAGTTCCATCCGGACAGGGGGCTGGGAGACCCAGTACTTC.

The rearrangement uses TRBV7-9 and TRBJ2-1, with unresolved D. CDR1 and CDR2 from the germline V gene are SEHNR and FQNEAQ (reference sequence). V lost 2 bases and J 7 bases, leaving 6 bases between the germline ends. The CDR3 has 12 amino acids. CDR3 nucleotides: TGTGCCAGCAGCTTAATAAGGAATGAGCAGTTCTTC. This gives the protein CASSLIRNEQFF.

This clone appeared a few times. The chain links TRBV5-1 to TRBJ2-1, with D unresolved. Germline loops: CDR1 SGHRS, CDR2 YFSETQ. Trimming left V 0 bases short and J 8 bases short, with 12 bases between. CDR3 size: 14 residues. CDR3 DNA sequence: TGCGCCAGCAGCTTGGGACGGCCGCTCGATGAGCAGTTCTTC. Its protein product is CASSLGRPLDEQFF.

The chain employs TRBV30 and TRBJ2-3; TRBD2 agrees at 9 bases. J was trimmed by 5 bases and V by 5 bases; bases with no gene match: 11. The CDR3 covers 15 residues. Germline CDR1 GTSNPN, CDR2 SVGIG (reference sequence). CDR3 sequence (DNA): TGTGCCTGGGAGATAGCGGGGGCCAGGGGAGATACGCAGTATTTT. It yields the protein CAWEIAGARGDTQYF.

The chain carries TRBV5-1 and TRBJ2-1; no definite D call. The CDR3 extends over 16 amino acids. Trimming pared 4 bases from V and 0 bases from J, leaving 14 bases between. CDR1 and CDR2 from the germline V gene are SGHRS and YFSETQ. The CDR3 spells CASSVNDPGSYNEQFF. The DNA of the CDR3 is TGCGCCAGCAGCGTCAACGACCCTGGCTCCTACAATGAGCAGTTCTTC.

V usage is TRBV28 and J usage is TRBJ1-4; D perhaps matches TRBD1 (5 bases). This CDR3 is built from 16 residues. Germline V gives CDR1 MDHEN, CDR2 SYDVKM. Trimming removed 5 bases at V and 7 bases at J, with 20 bases between. In DNA, the CDR3 is TGTGCCAGCAGTACCTTCTGGGCAGGGAAGGGTGAAAAACTGTTTTTT. It is translated as CASSTFWAGKGEKLFF.

This chain joins TRBV5-1 and TRBJ2-2, with TRBD2 identical over 12 bases. This CDR3 is built from 15 residues. From germline, CDR1 is SGHRS and CDR2 YFSETQ. The trim removed 2 bases at V and 5 bases at J, leaving 1 base unmatched. The CDR3: CASSFTSGRTGELFF. The DNA of the CDR3 is TGCGCCAGCAGCTTTACTAGCGGGAGGACCGGGGAGCTGTTTTTT.

The rearrangement joins TRBV7-2 to TRBJ1-3, with D possibly matching TRBD1 (5 bases). V was clipped by 5 bases and J by 1 base, with 12 bases between them. Germline assignment: CDR1 SGHTA and CDR2 FQGNSA. This CDR3 comprises 15 residues. CDR3 nucleotide sequence: TGTGCCAGCAGCCGACTAGCAGGGTCTGGAAACACCATATATTTT. The encoded protein is CASSRLAGSGNTIYF.

The genes are TRBV7-2 and TRBJ1-2, with D possibly TRBD1 on 5 matching bases. V was pared by 6 bases and J by 7 bases, with 18 bases between. The CDR3 sequence is 14 residues long. CDR1 is SGHTA, CDR2 FQGNSA, per germline. The CDR3 DNA reads TGTGCCAGCAGACGTAATAGGGGATCTGGTGGCTACACCTTC. This encodes CASRRNRGSGGYTF.

The chain has TRBV10-2 and TRBJ1-6; 7 nucleotides line up with TRBD1. V lost 0 bases and J lost 7; bases outside the gene matches: 3. CDR3 length equals 15 residues. The germline CDR1 and CDR2 sequences are WSHSY and SAAADI. The CDR3 DNA follows: TGCGCCAGCAGTGAGTCGGGACAGTTCAATTCACCCCTCCACTTT. This gives the protein CASSESGQFNSPLHF.

This clone was found once. This chain links TRBV6-5 with TRBJ1-5; D gene unclear. Looked up from germline, CDR1 is MNHEY and CDR2 is SVGAGI. This CDR3 spans 13 amino acids. The V end was cut by 3 bases, the J end by 9 bases, with 12 bases between. The CDR3 bases are TGTGCCAGCAGTTATACGGACCTGTCGCCCCAGCATTTT. Protein product: CASSYTDLSPQHF.